Below, 18 T cell receptor beta chains from the same sample are listed, as sequenced in a study of blood T cell repertoires in COVID-19. Some clones are missing from TCRdb's copy, which holds only in-frame ones; the method was immunoSEQ multiplex PCR. The repertoire includes 350,000 to 400,000 clones, approximately 88% of them detected once, and approximately 1% sits in the top ten. The sequenced sample was PBMCs or T cells enriched from blood (not recorded which). The receptor set was obtained from a woman in her thirties with acute COVID-19.

The chain joins TRBV5-1 to TRBJ2-6; 9 bases agree with TRBD2. This CDR3 spans 15 amino acids. After removal of 7 bases from V and 2 bases from J, the junction contained 4 bases not matched to a gene. Germline V gene sequence: CDR1 SGHRS, CDR2 YFSETQ. CDR3 sequence reads: CASSSGAAGANVLTF. DNA of the CDR3: TGCGCCAGCTCTAGCGGGGCCGCTGGGGCCAACGTCCTGACTTTC.

The chain is built from TRBV6-5 and TRBJ1-5; no clear D gene. There are 14 residues in the CDR3. Trimming took off 6 bases at V and 6 bases at J, with 15 bases between the two ends. Germline values: CDR1 MNHEY, CDR2 SVGAGI. CDR3 in amino acids: CASRPLRYGQPQHF. Written as DNA, the CDR3 is TGTGCCAGCAGGCCACTCAGGTATGGTCAGCCCCAGCATTTT.

In this sample, this clone turned up once. The chain's CDR3 is CASSSRTGGYYEQYF. The CDR3 DNA sequence: TGTGCCAGCAGCTCCCGGACAGGGGGGTACTACGAGCAGTACTTC. This sequence joins TRBV7-2 and TRBJ2-7; 10 nucleotides line up with TRBD1. V trimming: 4 bases; J trimming: 3 bases; junction bases outside the gene matches: 6. This CDR3 is built from 15 residues. Germline assignment: CDR1 SGHTA and CDR2 FQGNSA.

V gene TRBV2 combines with J gene TRBJ1-6; 9 bases agree with TRBD1. V was pared by 6 bases and J by 10 bases, with 10 bases of the junction left unmatched. The germline gives CDR1 SNHLY, CDR2 FYNNEI. The CDR3 has 15 amino acids. The CDR3 loop is CASRGDRVPKSPLHF. The CDR3 region has the DNA TGTGCCAGCAGGGGGGACAGGGTCCCTAAATCACCCCTCCACTTT.

V and J are TRBV21-1 and TRBJ2-7; TRBD2, the D gene given by the table, was not confirmed from the DNA. TRBV21-1 is termed a pseudogene. CDR3 length: 14 residues. The CDR3, as DNA: TGTGCCAGCTGCCTTGGCGGGGGGGCCTACGAGCAGTACTTC. Protein product: CASCLGGGAYEQYF.

This CDR3 is CASSQGTGTGVFEQYF. CDR3 in DNA: TGTGCCAGCAGCCAAGGAACCGGGACAGGGGTCTTCGAGCAGTACTTC. The chain links TRBV3-1 (or the pseudogene TRBV3-2) to TRBJ2-7, with 10 bases matching TRBD1. The V gene's germline CDR1 is LGHDT and CDR2 YNNKEL (reference sequence). The CDR3 loop spans 16 amino acids. V trimming: 1 base; J trimming: 6 bases; junction bases outside the gene matches: 9.

The genes are TRBV4-1 and TRBJ1-4; weak D call: TRBD1 (6 bases). Germline V gene lookup returns CDR1 MGHRA and CDR2 YSYEKL. CDR3 size: 14 residues. V dropped 3 bases and J dropped 8 bases, with 13 bases sitting between them. CDR3 sequence: CASSQATGVEKLFF. DNA for the CDR3: TGCGCCAGCAGCCAGGCGACAGGCGTCGAAAAACTGTTTTTT.

This clone was recorded once. V and J are TRBV20-1 and TRBJ1-5, with D unclear. Trimming removed 4 bases from V and 2 bases from J, with 12 bases in between. The CDR3 covers 14 residues. Germline assignment: CDR1 DFQATT and CDR2 SNEGSKA (reference sequence). CDR3 region: CSAIEVSGNQPQHF. As DNA, the CDR3 is TGCAGTGCTATTGAGGTTTCGGGCAATCAGCCCCAGCATTTT.

The V call is TRBV2, the J call TRBJ1-5; 7 bases match TRBD1. Germline lookup yields CDR1 SNHLY and CDR2 FYNNEI. V gave up 6 bases and J gave up 4 bases; unmatched junction bases: 6. CDR3 length: 14 residues. CDR3 DNA sequence: TGTGCCAGCAGCGGTGGGACAGTAAATCAGCCCCAGCATTTT. Protein product: CASSGGTVNQPQHF.

CDR3 amino acids: CASSFGRGEKNYGYTF. CDR3 sequence (DNA): TGCGCCAGCAGCTTTGGCAGGGGGGAGAAGAACTATGGCTACACCTTC. The V and J genes are TRBV5-1 and TRBJ1-2, with TRBD1 matching 7 bases. V lost 2 bases, J lost 2 bases, and 9 bases stayed unmatched. Per germline, CDR1 SGHRS and CDR2 YFSETQ. This CDR3 is 16 amino acids long. Full variable domain (outside the CDR3, taken from reference TRBV5-1 and TRBJ1-2): KAGVTQTPRYLIKTRGQQVTLSCSPISGHRSVSWYQQTPGQGLQFLFEYFSETQRNKGNFPGRFSGRQFSNSRSEMNVSTLELGDSALYLCASSFGRGEKNYGYTFGSGTRLTVV.

J is TRBJ1-4 and V is TRBV5-8, with TRBD1 matching 10 bases. The germline CDR1 and CDR2 sequences are SGHTS and YDEGEE. The CDR3 spans 16 residues. Unmatched junction bases numbered 4, after V lost 2 bases and J lost 3 bases. CDR3 protein: CASSFRGQGSNEKLFF. The DNA of the CDR3 is TGTGCCAGCAGCTTTCGGGGACAGGGGTCTAATGAAAAACTGTTTTTT.

This chain joins TRBV3-1 (or the pseudogene TRBV3-2) and TRBJ2-1; perhaps TRBD2 as D (7 bases). Germline CDR1 reads LGHDT; CDR2 reads YNNKEL (reference sequence). The V gene lost 4 bases and the J gene lost 5 bases, with 9 bases spanning the gap. The CDR3 is 13 residues long. The CDR3 is CASSPGGHNEQFF. CDR3 sequence (DNA): TGTGCCAGCAGCCCCGGGGGGCACAATGAGCAGTTCTTC.

V gene TRBV14 combines with J gene TRBJ2-7; 8 nucleotides match TRBD1. Unmatched junction bases numbered 10, after V lost 3 bases and J lost 0 bases. CDR1 is SGHDN and CDR2 is FVKESK in the germline V gene. The CDR3 extends over 17 amino acids. The CDR3 loop is CASSHRTGTGSSYEQYF. In DNA form, the CDR3 reads TGTGCCAGCAGCCATCGTACCGGGACAGGTAGCTCCTACGAGCAGTACTTC.

V gene TRBV30 combines with J gene TRBJ1-3; D is undetermined. This CDR3 region has 13 residues. V lost 2 bases and J 0 bases, leaving 5 bases between the germline ends. Germline values: CDR1 GTSNPN, CDR2 SVGIG (reference sequence). The chain's CDR3 is CAWSFSSGNTIYF. Here the CDR3 DNA reads TGTGCCTGGAGTTTCTCCTCTGGAAACACCATATATTTT.

The rearrangement uses TRBV2 and TRBJ2-3, with TRBD2 identical over 12 bases. The germline V gene has CDR1 SNHLY and CDR2 FYNNEI. CDR3 length: 18 residues. V lost 2 bases, J lost 6 bases, and 12 bases stayed unmatched. In nucleotides, the CDR3 is TGTGCCAGCAGTGAAAGTCTAGCGGGGGGGCCCGACTACGATACGCAGTATTTT. It is translated as CASSESLAGGPDYDTQYF.

The chain uses TRBV4-1 and TRBJ2-7, with D tentatively TRBD1 (6 bases). The CDR3 extends over 15 amino acids. Per the germline V gene, CDR1 is MGHRA and CDR2 is YSYEKL. The germline V and J ends were trimmed by 1 base and 2 bases, with 12 bases remaining between them. The DNA for the CDR3 is TGCGCCAGCAGCCAAGCTCGGACAGCGGCCTACGAGCAGTACTTC. This sequence encodes CASSQARTAAYEQYF.

The genes are TRBV18 and TRBJ1-1, with D uncertain. The germline V gene has CDR1 KGHSH and CDR2 LQKENI. This CDR3 has 12 residues. Between the trimmed V and J ends, which lost 0 bases and 8 bases, there was a span of 7 bases. The CDR3, as DNA: TGTGCCAGCTCACCACCAGGAGAAGAAGCTTTCTTT. This translates into CASSPPGEEAFF.

The rearrangement links TRBV20-1 to TRBJ1-2, with TRBD1 matching over 7 bases. The CDR3 consists of 16 residues. V gave up 3 bases and J gave up 4 bases; unmatched junction bases: 14. Germline CDR1 and CDR2: DFQATT and SNEGSKA (reference sequence). The CDR3 reads CSASGQGETLAYGYTF. Written as DNA, the CDR3 is TGCAGTGCTAGTGGCCAGGGGGAAACTCTCGCCTATGGCTACACCTTC.